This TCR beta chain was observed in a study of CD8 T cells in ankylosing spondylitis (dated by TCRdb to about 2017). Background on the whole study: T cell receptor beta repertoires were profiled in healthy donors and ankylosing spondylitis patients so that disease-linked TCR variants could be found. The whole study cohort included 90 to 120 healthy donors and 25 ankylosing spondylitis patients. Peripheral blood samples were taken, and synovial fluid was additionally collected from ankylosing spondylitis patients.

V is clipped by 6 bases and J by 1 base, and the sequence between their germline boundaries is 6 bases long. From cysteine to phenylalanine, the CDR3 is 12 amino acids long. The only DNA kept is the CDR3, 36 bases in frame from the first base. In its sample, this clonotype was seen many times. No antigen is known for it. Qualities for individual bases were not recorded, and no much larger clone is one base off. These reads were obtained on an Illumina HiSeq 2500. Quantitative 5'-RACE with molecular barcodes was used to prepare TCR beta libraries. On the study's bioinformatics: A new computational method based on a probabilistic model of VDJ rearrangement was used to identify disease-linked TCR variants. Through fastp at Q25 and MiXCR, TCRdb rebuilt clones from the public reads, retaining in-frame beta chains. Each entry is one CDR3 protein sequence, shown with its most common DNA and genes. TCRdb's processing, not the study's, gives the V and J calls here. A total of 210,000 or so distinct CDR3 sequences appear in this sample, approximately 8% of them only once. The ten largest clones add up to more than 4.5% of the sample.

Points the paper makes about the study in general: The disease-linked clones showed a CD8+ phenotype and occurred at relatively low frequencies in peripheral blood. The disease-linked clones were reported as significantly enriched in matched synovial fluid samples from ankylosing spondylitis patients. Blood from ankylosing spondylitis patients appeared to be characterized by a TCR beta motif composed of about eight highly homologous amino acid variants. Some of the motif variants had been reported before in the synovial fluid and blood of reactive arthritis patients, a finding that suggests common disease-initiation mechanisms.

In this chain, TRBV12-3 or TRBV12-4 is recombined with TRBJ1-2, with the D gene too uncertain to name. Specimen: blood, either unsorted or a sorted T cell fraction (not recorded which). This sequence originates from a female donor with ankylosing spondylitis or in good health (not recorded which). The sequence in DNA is TGTGCCAGCAGGGAGCATAACTATGGCTACACCTTC. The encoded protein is CASREHNYGYTF.